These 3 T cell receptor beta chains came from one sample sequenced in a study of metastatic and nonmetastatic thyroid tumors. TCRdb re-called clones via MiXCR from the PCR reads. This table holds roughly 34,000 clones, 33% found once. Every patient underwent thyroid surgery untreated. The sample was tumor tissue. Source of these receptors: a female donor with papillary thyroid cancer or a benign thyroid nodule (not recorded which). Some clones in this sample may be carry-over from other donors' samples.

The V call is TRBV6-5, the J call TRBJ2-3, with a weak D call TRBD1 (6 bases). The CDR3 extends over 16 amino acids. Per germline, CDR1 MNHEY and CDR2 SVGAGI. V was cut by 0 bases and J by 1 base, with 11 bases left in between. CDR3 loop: CASSYSTGGGTDTQYF. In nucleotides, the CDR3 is TGTGCCAGCAGTTACTCGACAGGAGGAGGCACAGATACGCAGTATTTT.

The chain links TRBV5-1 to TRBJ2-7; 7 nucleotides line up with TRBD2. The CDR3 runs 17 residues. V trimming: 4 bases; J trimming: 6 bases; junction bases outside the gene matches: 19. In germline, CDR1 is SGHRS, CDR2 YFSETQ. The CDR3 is CASSRTYPGGSPGEQYF. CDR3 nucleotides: TGCGCCAGCAGCAGAACCTACCCGGGCGGGAGCCCTGGCGAGCAGTACTTC.

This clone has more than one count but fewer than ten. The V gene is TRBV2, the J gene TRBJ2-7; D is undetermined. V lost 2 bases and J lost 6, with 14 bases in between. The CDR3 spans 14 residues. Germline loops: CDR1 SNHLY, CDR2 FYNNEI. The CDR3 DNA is TGTGCCAGCAGTGAAAAAGCGCGGAGCCTCGAGCAGTACTTC. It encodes CASSEKARSLEQYF.